The rows below give T cell receptor beta chains drawn from one sample of a study of T cell responses to AZD1222 COVID-19 vaccine. TCRdb's copy holds only in-frame clones and misses some; the assay was immunoSEQ multiplex PCR. The sample contains roughly 160,000 clones, roughly nine tenths of which appear only once. The specimen comprised peripheral blood, sampled on day 0 of AZD1222 vaccination. The receptor source for this set is an adult in good health. The CDR3 runs from the conserved cysteine through the conserved F or W. A D gene is named only where the DNA matches it firmly. A row's size may be missing; if present it is once, few, many or a size class.

v_gene	d_gene	abundance	j_gene	CDR3nt	CDR3aa
TRBV6-5	TRBD1	-	TRBJ2-2	TGTGCCAGCGATGACAGGGCGAACACCGGGGAGCTGTTTTTT	CASDDRANTGELFF
TRBV19	TRBD2	-	TRBJ2-3	TGTGCCAGCGAGTGGGGGAGGGGAGGCACAGATACGCAGTATTTT	CASEWGRGGTDTQYF
TRBV18	-	-	TRBJ2-7	TGTGCCAGCTCACCAGCCAACTCCTACGAGCAGTACTTC	CASSPANSYEQYF
TRBV7-9	TRBD1	-	TRBJ2-3	TGTGCCAGCAGCCCCCGGACAGGGGTGGGCACAGATACGCAGTATTTT	CASSPRTGVGTDTQYF
TRBV30	-	-	TRBJ1-1	TGTGCCTGGAGTCCCCAGATCGACAGGGAAGCTTTCTTT	CAWSPQIDREAFF
TRBV5-1	-	-	TRBJ1-6	TGCGCCAGCAGCGCGACCGAGAATTCACCCCTCCACTTT	CASSATENSPLHF
TRBV19	TRBD2	-	TRBJ2-7	TGTGCCAGTAGTGCCCCTCGGGGGGGGAACGAGCAGTACTTC	CASSAPRGGNEQYF
TRBV10-3	TRBD2	-	TRBJ2-3	TGTGCCATCAGTACTAGCGGGGGGGCATCAGATACGCAGTATTTT	CAISTSGGASDTQYF
TRBV27	TRBD1	once	TRBJ1-5	TGTGCCAGCAGTTTATCGGTGGCAGGGGGTCAGCCCCAGCATTTT	CASSLSVAGGQPQHF
TRBV4-1	-	-	TRBJ1-3	TGCGCCAGCAGCCAAGACGGACCCTCTGGAAACACCATATATTTT	CASSQDGPSGNTIYF
TRBV10-3	TRBD1	-	TRBJ2-3	TGTGCCATCAGTGGGAAGACAGGGGGGAGCACAGATACGCAGTATTTT	CAISGKTGGSTDTQYF
TRBV7-2	TRBD2	-	TRBJ2-1	TGTGCCAGCAGCTTTACTAGCGGGGGATACAATGAGCAGTTCTTC	CASSFTSGGYNEQFF
TRBV10-3	-	-	TRBJ1-2	TGTGCCATCAGTGCCGATGGCGGCCAGAAAGGGACTCACCCGTGGGGCTACACCTTC	CAISADGGQKGTHPWGYTF
TRBV7-8	TRBD1	-	TRBJ1-2	TGTGCCAGCAGCTTAGCTTCAGGACAGGATGGCTACACCTTC	CASSLASGQDGYTF
TRBV29-1	TRBD1	-	TRBJ1-1	TGCAGCGTTGAGACGGGGACAGGGGGCTGGACTGAAGCTTTCTTT	CSVETGTGGWTEAFF
TRBV11-2	-	-	TRBJ1-3	TGTGCCAGCAGCTCCGTCCCCCCGGGACTTGGAAACACCATATATTTT	CASSSVPPGLGNTIYF
TRBV4-1	-	-	TRBJ2-2	TGCGCCAGCAGCCATGGTGACACCGGGGAGCTGTTTTTT	CASSHGDTGELFF
TRBV19	-	-	TRBJ2-2	TGTGCCAGTAGTATAGATTTTTCTAGCCAGGACACCGGGGAGCTGTTTTTT	CASSIDFSSQDTGELFF
TRBV9	TRBD1	-	TRBJ1-6	TGTGCCAGCAACCGGGACAGCCGGTTATATTCACCCCTCCACTTT	CASNRDSRLYSPLHF
TRBV21-1	-	once	TRBJ2-1	TGTGCCAGCAGCAAAGAATTGACTAGCGGGGTACAACCCTACAATGAGCAGTTCTTC	CASSKELTSGVQPYNEQFF
TRBV9	-	-	TRBJ1-1	TGTGCCAGCAGCGTAGCCGCTCGGGTATCGGGGGACACTGAAGCTTTCTTT	CASSVAARVSGDTEAFF
TRBV7-9	-	once	TRBJ1-4	TGTGCCTTCCAAGGGGGAGGAGAAAAACTGTTTTTT	CAFQGGGEKLFF
TRBV20-1	-	-	TRBJ2-5	TGCAGTGCTAGCCCCGGGGCCACCCAGTACTTC	CSASPGATQYF
TRBV7-2	-	-	TRBJ1-6	TGTGCCAGCAGCTTAGCCGGGACGGATTATAATTCACCCCTCCACTTT	CASSLAGTDYNSPLHF
TRBV15	-	once	TRBJ2-1	TGTGCCACCAGTGCAGTCTACAATGAGCAGTTCTTC	CATSAVYNEQFF
TRBV6-6	-	-	TRBJ2-2	TGTGCCAGCAGGACAGTGAACACCGGGGAGCTGTTTTTT	CASRTVNTGELFF
TRBV28	TRBD1	-	TRBJ1-1	TGTGCCAGCAGTTTATCAGCCGGGACAGGGGGATACACTGAAGCTTTCTTT	CASSLSAGTGGYTEAFF
TRBV27	-	-	TRBJ1-2	TGTGCCAGCAGCGCGGGGGGCGGAAGCCTTAACTATGGCTACACCTTC	CASSAGGGSLNYGYTF
TRBV19	-	-	TRBJ2-3	TGTGCCAGTAGTATCGCCCAGGGGGGACCTAGCACAGATACGCAGTATTTT	CASSIAQGGPSTDTQYF
TRBV4-1	-	-	TRBJ1-5	TGCGCCAGCAGCCAAGATTTGAAGGGGGCCCAGCATTTT	CASSQDLKGAQHF
TRBV19	-	-	TRBJ2-7	TGTGCCAGTAGCCCGACTAGGAGGTACGAGCAGTACTTC	CASSPTRRYEQYF
TRBV12-3/TRBV12-4	-	-	TRBJ2-1	TGTGCCAGCAGTTCTAGAGGTAGCGAGCAGTTCTTC	CASSSRGSEQFF